This T cell receptor delta chain derives from a study of Vδ1+ human thymocytes. The CDR3 covers 16 residues. Trimming at V came to 0 bases and at J to 4 bases, leaving 10 bases not matched to a gene. The germline V gene encodes CDR1 GEAIGNYY and CDR2 EKD. RNA was extracted from the cells and then reverse transcribed. CDR3 amplicons came from multiplex PCR with pooled V-gene forward and constant-region reverse primers. TCRdb re-processed the multiplex PCR reads using CATT. The sample carries around 60,000 delta-chain clones, about 16% recorded once. This clone was seen a handful of times. What it binds is unknown. Notes on the study in general: Approximately 19% of thymic delta-chain sequences were Vdelta2, with few Vdelta3, unlike blood Vdelta1+ controls. Thymic TRG and TRD repertoires appeared highly polyclonal, with Gaussian CDR3 length distributions. Donors shared many TRG clonotypes but few TRD clonotypes.

The receptor was isolated from a girl under two years old who had congenital heart surgery. The chain recombines TRDV2 with TRDJ1; 7 bases are a match to TRDD3. The sample consisted of Vdelta1+ gamma-delta thymocytes from the thymus. Noted subset: FACS-sorted CD3+ TCRalphabeta- TCRVdelta1+ TCRVdelta2- thymocytes. The CDR3 here is CACDTWGRYLRDKLIF. The CDR3 region has the DNA TGTGCCTGTGACACCTGGGGGAGATATCTTCGCGATAAACTCATCTTT.